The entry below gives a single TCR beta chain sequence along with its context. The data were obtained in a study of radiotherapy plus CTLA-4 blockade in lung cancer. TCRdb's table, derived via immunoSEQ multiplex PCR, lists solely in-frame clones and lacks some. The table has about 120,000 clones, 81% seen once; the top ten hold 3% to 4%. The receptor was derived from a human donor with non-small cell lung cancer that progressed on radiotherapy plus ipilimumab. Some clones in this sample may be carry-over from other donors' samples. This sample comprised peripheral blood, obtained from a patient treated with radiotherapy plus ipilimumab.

CDR3 loop: CASRPPDNTIGEKLFF. The CDR3 nucleotides read TGTGCCAGCAGACCCCCTGACAATACTATTGGTGAAAAACTGTTTTTT. The chain couples TRBV27 to TRBJ1-4; D is uncertain. The ends were cut back, 6 bases at V and 7 bases at J, with 21 bases in the middle. The CDR3 consists of 16 residues. Germline-derived CDR1 and CDR2 are MNHEY and SMNVEV (reference sequence). Based on the CDR3 plus reference TRBV27 and TRBJ1-4, the full variable domain is EAQVTQNPRYLITVTGKKLTVTCSQNMNHEYMSWYRQDPGLGLRQIYYSMNVEVTDKGDVPEGYKVSRKEKRNFPLILESPSPNQTSLYFCASRPPDNTIGEKLFFGSGTQLSVL.